This T cell receptor (beta chain) is from a study of cytomegalovirus exposure and HLA in healthy donors. Only in-frame clones appear in the TCRdb table, and some are missing; sequencing was by immunoSEQ multiplex PCR. The data show approximately 98,000 clones, approximately 95% seen once. The J segment lost 1 base and the V segment lost 6 bases, leaving 9 bases of the junction unmatched. The CDR3 length is 16 residues. CDR1 and CDR2 (germline): KGHSH, LQKENI. This clone has only one observation. Its antigen is undetermined. Study observations and caveats: TCR beta chains numbering some 160 were designated cytomegalovirus-associated.

What was sequenced was PBMCs. The J gene is TRBJ2-5, the V gene TRBV18; the match to TRBD1 covers 9 bases. The sequence came from a young woman in good health and CMV-seronegative. The CDR3 sequence: CASSPDRGTIQETQYF. The CDR3 nucleotides are TGTGCCAGCTCGCCGGACAGGGGCACAATCCAAGAGACCCAGTACTTC.